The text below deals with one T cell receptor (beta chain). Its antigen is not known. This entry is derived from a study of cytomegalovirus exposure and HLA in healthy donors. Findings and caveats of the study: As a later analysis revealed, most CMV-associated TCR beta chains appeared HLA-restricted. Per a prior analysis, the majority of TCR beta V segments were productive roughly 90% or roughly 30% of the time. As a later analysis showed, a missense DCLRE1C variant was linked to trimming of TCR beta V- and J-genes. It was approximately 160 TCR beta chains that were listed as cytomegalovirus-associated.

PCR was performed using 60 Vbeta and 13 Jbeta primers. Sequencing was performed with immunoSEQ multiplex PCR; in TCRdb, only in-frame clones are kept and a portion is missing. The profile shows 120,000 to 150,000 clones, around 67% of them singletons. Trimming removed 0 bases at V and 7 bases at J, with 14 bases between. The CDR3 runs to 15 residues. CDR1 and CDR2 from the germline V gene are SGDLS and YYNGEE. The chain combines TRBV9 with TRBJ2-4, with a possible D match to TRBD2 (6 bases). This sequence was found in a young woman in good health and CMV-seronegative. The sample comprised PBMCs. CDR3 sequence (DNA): TGTGCCAGCAGCGTAGCGGGAGCCGGAGGGAACATTCAGTACTTC. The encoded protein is CASSVAGAGGNIQYF.